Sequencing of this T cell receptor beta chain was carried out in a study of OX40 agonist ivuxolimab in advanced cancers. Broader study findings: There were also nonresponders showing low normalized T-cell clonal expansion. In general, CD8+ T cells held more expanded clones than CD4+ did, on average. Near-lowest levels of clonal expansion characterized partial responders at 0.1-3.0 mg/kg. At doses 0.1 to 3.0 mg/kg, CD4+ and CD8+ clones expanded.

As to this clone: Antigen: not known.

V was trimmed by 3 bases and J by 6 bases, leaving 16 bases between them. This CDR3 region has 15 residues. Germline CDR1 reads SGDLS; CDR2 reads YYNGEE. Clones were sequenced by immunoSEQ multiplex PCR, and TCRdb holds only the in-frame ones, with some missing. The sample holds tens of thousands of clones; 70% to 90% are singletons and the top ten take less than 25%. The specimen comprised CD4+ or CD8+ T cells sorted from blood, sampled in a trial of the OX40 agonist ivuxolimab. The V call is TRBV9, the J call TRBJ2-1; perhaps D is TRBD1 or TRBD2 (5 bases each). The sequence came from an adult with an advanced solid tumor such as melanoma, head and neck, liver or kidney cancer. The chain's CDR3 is CASSGLFGGANEQFF. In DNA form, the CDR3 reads TGTGCCAGCAGCGGCCTCTTTGGGGGAGCCAATGAGCAGTTCTTC.